This paragraph covers one T cell receptor beta chain sequence. Its cognate antigen is unknown. The data were taken from a study of shared clonotypes between healthy human individuals. Assay used: immunoSEQ multiplex PCR; TCRdb lists only in-frame clones, some missing. The sample includes about 660,000 clones, approximately 79% seen only once; the top ten take over 1.5%. Broader study findings: Despite large depth, rarefaction showed incomplete sorted-subset sequencing. There were few donors, and this limited the genetic and exposure-history diversity represented.

This CDR3 is 13 amino acids long. Germline V gene data show CDR1 as LNHDA and CDR2 as SQIVND (reference sequence). V lost 7 bases to trimming and J lost 4 bases, with 13 bases between them. This sequence was found in a woman aged 25 to 39 in good health. The V gene is TRBV19, the J gene TRBJ1-1; D uncertain. Sequencing was done on a sample of memory CD4+ T cells sorted from blood. Subset defined: CD45RA-negative fraction. Here the CDR3 reads CASTLPLATEAFF. The CDR3 coding sequence is TGTGCCAGTACCCTCCCTTTAGCCACTGAAGCTTTCTTT.